These 3 T cell receptor beta chains were sequenced from one sample in a study of blood T cell repertoires in COVID-19. Produced via immunoSEQ multiplex PCR; TCRdb's table is partial and in-frame only. The sample includes about 370,000 clones, more than 80% seen only once; the top ten take about 2.9%. The sample comprised peripheral blood. These receptors all come from a woman aged 25-40 years with COVID-19, enrolled during active disease.

V is TRBV18 and J is TRBJ1-3, with 8 bases lining up with TRBD1. The CDR3 covers 16 residues. Unmatched junction bases numbered 4, after V lost 3 bases and J lost 0 bases. Per germline, CDR1 KGHSH and CDR2 LQKENI. CDR3 region: CASSPSGQVSGNTIYF. Here the CDR3 DNA reads TGTGCCAGCTCACCGTCGGGACAGGTCTCTGGAAACACCATATATTTT.

The J gene is TRBJ1-6, the V gene TRBV30; D might be TRBD1 (5 bases). The CDR3 runs to 15 residues. Trimming stripped 3 bases from V and 9 bases from J, with 18 bases between. Per germline, CDR1 GTSNPN and CDR2 SVGIG (reference sequence). The DNA for the CDR3 is TGTGCCTGGAGGGGACTCATTTCCGAGGGTTCACCCCTCCACTTT. It yields the protein CAWRGLISEGSPLHF.

The CDR3 loop reads CASSLAGEANEQFF. CDR3 nucleotides: TGTGCCAGCAGTTTAGCGGGAGAGGCCAATGAGCAGTTCTTC. The chain couples TRBV6-2 or TRBV6-3 to TRBJ2-1, with 9 nucleotides matching TRBD2. Looked up from germline, CDR1 is MNHEY and CDR2 is SVGEGT. The CDR3 has 14 residues. V lost 4 bases and J lost 6; bases outside the gene matches: 4.